This TCR beta chain was obtained from a study of early T cells in non-severe SARS-CoV-2 infection. Study context: Unsorted whole-blood RNA was sequenced in bulk, leaving chains unpaired. Findings and caveats of the study: Private and CD4 specificities were missed by VDJdb matching, which favored anti-spike CD8 responses.

This clonotype showed up many times. What it binds is not known. The library protocol tagged individual cDNA molecules with unique molecular identifiers. TCRdb called the 5' RACE reads again in MiXCR, with one record for every CDR3 protein. The profile covers around 57,000 distinct CDR3 sequences, with about 6% appearing a single time and about 3.6% taken by the ten largest. The V and J ends lost 5 bases and 6 bases, in that order; junction bases with no gene match: 8. Germline V lookup: CDR1 ENHRY, CDR2 SYGVKD. This CDR3 has 14 residues. The source of this sequence is an adult who was a healthcare worker with PCR-confirmed SARS-CoV-2 infection or an uninfected control (not recorded which). Sequenced here: whole blood, sampled at baseline. The chain links TRBV10-3 to TRBJ2-7; 9 bases map to TRBD2. The DNA for the CDR3 is TGTGCCATCAGTCAACAGGGGACTAGCCGCGAGCAGTACTTC. Translating it yields CAISQQGTSREQYF.